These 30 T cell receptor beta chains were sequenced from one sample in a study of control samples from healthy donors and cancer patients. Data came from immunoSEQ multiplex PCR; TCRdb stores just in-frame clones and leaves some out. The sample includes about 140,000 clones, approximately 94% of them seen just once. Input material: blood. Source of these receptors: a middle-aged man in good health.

DNA for the CDR3: TGTGCCAGCAGTGAAGCGGCAGGGAACTATGGCTACACCTTC. This translates into CASSEAAGNYGYTF. The chain combines TRBV2 with TRBJ1-2; weak D call: TRBD1 (5 bases). Deletions cut 0 bases from V and 2 bases from J, with 7 bases between. The CDR3 extends over 14 amino acids. Germline V gene sequence: CDR1 SNHLY, CDR2 FYNNEI.

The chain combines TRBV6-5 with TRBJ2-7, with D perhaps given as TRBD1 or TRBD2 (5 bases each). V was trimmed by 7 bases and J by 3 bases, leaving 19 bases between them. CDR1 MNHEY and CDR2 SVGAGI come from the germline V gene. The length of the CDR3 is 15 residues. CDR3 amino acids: CASITPGAGFYEQYF. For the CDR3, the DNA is TGTGCCAGCATTACCCCCGGGGCAGGGTTCTACGAGCAGTACTTC.

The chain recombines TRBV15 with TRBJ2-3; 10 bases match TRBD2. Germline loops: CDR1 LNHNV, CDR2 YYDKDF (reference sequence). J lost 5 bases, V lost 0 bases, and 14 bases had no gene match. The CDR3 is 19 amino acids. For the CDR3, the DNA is TGTGCCACCAGCAGAGATTGGGTCCGAGCGGGAGGGCAAGTAGATACGCAGTATTTT. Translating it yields CATSRDWVRAGGQVDTQYF.

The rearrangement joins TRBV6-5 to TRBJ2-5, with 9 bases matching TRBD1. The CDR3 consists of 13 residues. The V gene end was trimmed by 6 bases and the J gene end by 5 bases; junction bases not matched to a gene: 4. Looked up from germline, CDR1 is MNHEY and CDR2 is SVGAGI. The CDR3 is CASRGDRAETQYF. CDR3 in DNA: TGTGCCAGCAGGGGGGACAGGGCCGAGACCCAGTACTTC.

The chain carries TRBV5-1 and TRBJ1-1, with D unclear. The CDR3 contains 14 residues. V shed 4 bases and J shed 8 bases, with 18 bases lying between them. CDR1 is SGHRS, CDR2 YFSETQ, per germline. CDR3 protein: CASSLGGGGKEAFF. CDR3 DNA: TGCGCCAGCAGCCTGGGAGGTGGTGGGAAGGAAGCTTTCTTT.

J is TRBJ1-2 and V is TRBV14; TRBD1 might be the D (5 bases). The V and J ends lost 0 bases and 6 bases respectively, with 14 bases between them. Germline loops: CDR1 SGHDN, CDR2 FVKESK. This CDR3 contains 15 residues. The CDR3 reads CASSQDTGVIDGYTF. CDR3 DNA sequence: TGTGCCAGCAGCCAAGATACGGGGGTTATTGATGGCTACACCTTC.

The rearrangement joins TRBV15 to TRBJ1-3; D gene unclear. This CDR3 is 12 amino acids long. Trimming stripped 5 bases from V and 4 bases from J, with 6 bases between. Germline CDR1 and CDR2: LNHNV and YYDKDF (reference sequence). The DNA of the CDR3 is TGTGCCACCAGCCCTGGGGGAAACACCATATATTTT. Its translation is CATSPGGNTIYF.

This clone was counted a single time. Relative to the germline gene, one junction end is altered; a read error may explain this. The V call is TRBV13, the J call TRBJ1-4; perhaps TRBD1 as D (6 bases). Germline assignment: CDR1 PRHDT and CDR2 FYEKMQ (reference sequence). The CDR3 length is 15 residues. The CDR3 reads CASSQRTETHEKLFF. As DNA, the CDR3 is TGTGCCAGCAGCCAACGGACAGAAACTCATGAAAAACTGTTTTTT.

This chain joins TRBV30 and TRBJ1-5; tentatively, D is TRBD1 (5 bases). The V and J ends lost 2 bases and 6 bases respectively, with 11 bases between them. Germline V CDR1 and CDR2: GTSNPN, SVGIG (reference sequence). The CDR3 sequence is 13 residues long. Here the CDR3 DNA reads TGTGCCTGGAGTCCAGGGAGGAGTCAGCCCCAGCATTTT. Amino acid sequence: CAWSPGRSQPQHF.

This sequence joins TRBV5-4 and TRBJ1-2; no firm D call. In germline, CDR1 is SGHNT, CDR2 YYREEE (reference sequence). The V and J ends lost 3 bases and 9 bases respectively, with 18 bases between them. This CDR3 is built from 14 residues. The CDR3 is CASSSNLGGRRYTF. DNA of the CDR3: TGTGCCAGCAGCTCGAACCTGGGCGGAAGGCGCTACACCTTC.

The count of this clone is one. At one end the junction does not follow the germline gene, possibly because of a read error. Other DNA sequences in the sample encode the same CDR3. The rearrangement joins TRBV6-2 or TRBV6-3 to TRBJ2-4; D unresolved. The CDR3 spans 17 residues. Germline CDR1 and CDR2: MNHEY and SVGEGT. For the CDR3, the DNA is TGTGCCAGCAGCTACTCGGCTGCTGTAGTAGCCAAAAACATTCAGTACTTC. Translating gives CASSYSAAVVAKNIQYF.

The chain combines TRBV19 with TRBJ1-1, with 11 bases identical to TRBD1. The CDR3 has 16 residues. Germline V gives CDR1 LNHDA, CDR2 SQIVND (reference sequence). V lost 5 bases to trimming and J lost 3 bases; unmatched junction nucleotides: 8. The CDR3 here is CASSLKGQGEDTEAFF. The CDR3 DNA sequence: TGTGCCAGTAGTCTTAAGGGACAGGGGGAGGACACTGAAGCTTTCTTT.

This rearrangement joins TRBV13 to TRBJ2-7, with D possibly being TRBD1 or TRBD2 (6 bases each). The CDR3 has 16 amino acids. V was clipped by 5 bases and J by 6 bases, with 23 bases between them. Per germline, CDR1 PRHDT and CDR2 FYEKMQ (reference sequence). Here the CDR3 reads CASSAKSWGATAEQYF. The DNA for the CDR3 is TGTGCCAGCAGCGCGAAGTCCTGGGGGGCAACTGCCGAGCAGTACTTC.

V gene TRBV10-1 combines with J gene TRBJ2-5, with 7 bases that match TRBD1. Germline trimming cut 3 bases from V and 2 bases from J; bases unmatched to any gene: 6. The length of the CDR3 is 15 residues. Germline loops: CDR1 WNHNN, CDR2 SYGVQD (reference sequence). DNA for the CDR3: TGCGCCAGCAGTGAATCGACAGGGATTCAAGAGACCCAGTACTTC. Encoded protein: CASSESTGIQETQYF.

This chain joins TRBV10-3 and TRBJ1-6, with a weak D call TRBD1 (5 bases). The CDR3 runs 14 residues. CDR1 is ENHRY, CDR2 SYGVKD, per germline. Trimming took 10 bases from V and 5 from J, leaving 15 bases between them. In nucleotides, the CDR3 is TGTGCCACGCGGGACCGAAGGAATAATTCACCCCTCCACTTT. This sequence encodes CATRDRRNNSPLHF.

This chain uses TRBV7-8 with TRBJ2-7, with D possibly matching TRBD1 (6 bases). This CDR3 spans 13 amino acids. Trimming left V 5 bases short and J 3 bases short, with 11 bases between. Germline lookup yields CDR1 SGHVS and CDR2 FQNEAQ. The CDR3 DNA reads TGTGCCAGCAGCGCCGGGACACACTACGAGCAGTACTTC. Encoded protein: CASSAGTHYEQYF.

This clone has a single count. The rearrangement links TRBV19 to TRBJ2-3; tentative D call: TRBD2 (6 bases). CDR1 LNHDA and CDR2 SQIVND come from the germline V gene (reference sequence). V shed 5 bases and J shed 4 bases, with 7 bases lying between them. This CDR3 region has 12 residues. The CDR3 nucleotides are TGTGCCAGTAGTTGGGGGGCAGATACGCAGTATTTT. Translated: CASSWGADTQYF.

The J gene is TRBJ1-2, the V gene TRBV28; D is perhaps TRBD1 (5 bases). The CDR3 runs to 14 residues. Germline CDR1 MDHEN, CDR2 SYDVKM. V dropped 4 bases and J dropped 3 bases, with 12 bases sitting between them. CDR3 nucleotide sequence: TGTGCCAGCAGTTATGGGACGGCTTACTATGGCTACACCTTC. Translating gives CASSYGTAYYGYTF.

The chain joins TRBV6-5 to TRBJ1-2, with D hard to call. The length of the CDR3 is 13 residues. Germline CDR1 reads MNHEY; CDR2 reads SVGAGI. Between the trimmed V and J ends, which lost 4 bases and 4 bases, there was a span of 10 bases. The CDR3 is CASSSLLSYGYTF. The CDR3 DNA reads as TGTGCCAGCAGTTCCCTTTTATCCTATGGCTACACCTTC.

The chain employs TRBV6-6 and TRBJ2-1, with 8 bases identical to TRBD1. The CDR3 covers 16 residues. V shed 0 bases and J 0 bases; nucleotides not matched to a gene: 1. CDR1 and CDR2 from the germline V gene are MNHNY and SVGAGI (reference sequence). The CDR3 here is CASSYSGQDSYNEQFF. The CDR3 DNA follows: TGTGCCAGCAGTTACTCGGGACAGGACTCCTACAATGAGCAGTTCTTC.

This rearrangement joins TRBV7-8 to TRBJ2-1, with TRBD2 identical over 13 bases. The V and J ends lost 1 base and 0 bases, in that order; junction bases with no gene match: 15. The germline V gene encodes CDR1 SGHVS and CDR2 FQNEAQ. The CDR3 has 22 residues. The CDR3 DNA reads TGTGCCAGCAGCTTAGGAAGCATAACTAGCGGGAGGGGAGAGAGCTCCTACAATGAGCAGTTCTTC. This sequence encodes CASSLGSITSGRGESSYNEQFF.

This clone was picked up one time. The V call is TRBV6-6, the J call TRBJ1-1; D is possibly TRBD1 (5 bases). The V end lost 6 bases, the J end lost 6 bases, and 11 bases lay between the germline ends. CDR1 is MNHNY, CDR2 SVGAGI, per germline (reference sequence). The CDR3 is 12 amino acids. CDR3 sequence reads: CASSTAGPEAFF. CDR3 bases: TGTGCCAGCAGCACCGCGGGGCCTGAAGCTTTCTTT.

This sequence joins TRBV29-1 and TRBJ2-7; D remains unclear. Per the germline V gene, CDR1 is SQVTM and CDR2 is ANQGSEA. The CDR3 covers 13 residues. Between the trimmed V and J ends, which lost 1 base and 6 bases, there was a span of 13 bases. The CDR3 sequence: CSVEVPARLEQYF. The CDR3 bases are TGCAGCGTTGAAGTTCCCGCCCGACTCGAGCAGTACTTC.

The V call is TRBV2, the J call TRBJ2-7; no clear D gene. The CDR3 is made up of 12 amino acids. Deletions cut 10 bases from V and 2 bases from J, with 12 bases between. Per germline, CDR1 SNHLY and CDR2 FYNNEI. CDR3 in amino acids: CAKRDPPYEQYF. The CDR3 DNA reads TGTGCCAAGAGAGATCCTCCCTACGAGCAGTACTTC.

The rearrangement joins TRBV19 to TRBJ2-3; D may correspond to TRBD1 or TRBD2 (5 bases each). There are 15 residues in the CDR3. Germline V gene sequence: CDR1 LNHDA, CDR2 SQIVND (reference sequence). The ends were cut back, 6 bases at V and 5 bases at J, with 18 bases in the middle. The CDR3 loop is CASRKYRTRGDTQYF. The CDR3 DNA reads TGTGCCAGTAGAAAATACAGGACTCGAGGAGATACGCAGTATTTT.

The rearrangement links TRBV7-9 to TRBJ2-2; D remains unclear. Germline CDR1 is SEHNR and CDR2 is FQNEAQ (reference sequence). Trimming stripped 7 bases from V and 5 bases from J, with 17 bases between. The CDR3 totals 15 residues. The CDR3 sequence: CASIGTKFGTGELFF. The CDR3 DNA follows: TGTGCCAGCATCGGAACCAAATTTGGGACCGGGGAGCTGTTTTTT.

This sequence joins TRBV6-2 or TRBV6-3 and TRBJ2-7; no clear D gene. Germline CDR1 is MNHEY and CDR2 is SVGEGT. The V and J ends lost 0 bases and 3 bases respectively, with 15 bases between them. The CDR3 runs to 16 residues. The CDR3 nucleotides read TGTGCCAGCAGTTACTCGAAACCGCCCGGAGACTACGAGCAGTACTTC. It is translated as CASSYSKPPGDYEQYF.

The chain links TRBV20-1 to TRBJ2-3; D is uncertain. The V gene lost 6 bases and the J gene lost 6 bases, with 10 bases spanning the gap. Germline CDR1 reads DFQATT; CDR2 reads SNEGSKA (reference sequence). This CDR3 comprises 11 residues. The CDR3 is CSAPKADTQYF. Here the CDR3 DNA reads TGCAGTGCACCCAAGGCCGATACGCAGTATTTT.

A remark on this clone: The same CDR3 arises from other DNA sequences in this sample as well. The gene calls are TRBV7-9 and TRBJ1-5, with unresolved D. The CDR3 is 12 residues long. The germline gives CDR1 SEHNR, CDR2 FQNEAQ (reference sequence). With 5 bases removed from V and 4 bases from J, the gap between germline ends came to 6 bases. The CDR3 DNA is TGTGCCAGCAGCCAGCAAAATCAGCCCCAGCATTTT. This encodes CASSQQNQPQHF.

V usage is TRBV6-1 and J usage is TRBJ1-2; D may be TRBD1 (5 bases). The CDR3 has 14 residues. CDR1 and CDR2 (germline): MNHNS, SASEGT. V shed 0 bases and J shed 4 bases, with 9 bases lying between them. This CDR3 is CASSEAGGGYGYTF. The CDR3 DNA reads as TGTGCCAGCAGTGAAGCAGGCGGGGGCTATGGCTACACCTTC.